This TCR beta chain is drawn from a study of T cells after yellow fever vaccination. Overall study context: Fractions containing few cells were prepared with SMART-Seq v4 Ultra Low Input. Study-level findings and limits: FACS-sorted repertoires could contain abundant clonotypes contaminating from the bulk population. Subsequent booster samples again held most clones from primary vaccination (96% CD4, nearly 90% CD8).

J gave up 1 base and V 2 bases, and 8 bases lay outside the gene matches. The CDR3 totals 17 residues. Germline-derived CDR1 and CDR2 are MGHRA and YSYEKL. They built TCR cDNA with 5'RACE template switching, a step that put in a universal primer site and UMIs. TCRdb reprocessed the 5' RACE reads via MiXCR and lists one record per CDR3 protein. This sample has over 300,000 distinct CDR3 sequences, with around 3.9% found just once. There are many counts of this clonotype. The antigen is undetermined. The sequenced sample was PBMCs, obtained on the day of the yellow fever booster vaccination. The TCR comes from a young man who received the YFV17D yellow fever vaccine. The chain is built from TRBV4-1 and TRBJ2-3; 8 nucleotides match TRBD2. The CDR3: CASSQPMALAGTDTQYF. As DNA, the CDR3 is TGCGCCAGCAGCCAACCGATGGCACTAGCGGGCACAGATACGCAGTATTTT.